This T cell receptor (beta chain) was identified in a study of radiotherapy plus CTLA-4 blockade in lung cancer. V lost 1 base and J 10 bases, leaving 16 bases between the germline ends. The CDR3 covers 14 residues. Per the germline V gene, CDR1 is MNHNS and CDR2 is SASEGT. Points from the study as a whole: Once radiotherapy plus ipilimumab had been given, TCR clones derived from tumor expanded in blood.

Sequencing was performed with immunoSEQ multiplex PCR; in TCRdb, only in-frame clones are kept and a portion is missing. The repertoire holds 95,000 to 150,000 clones, with 70% to 90% as singletons. A word on this clone: As yet, its antigen is unknown.

This clonotype was obtained from a human donor with non-small cell lung cancer that progressed on radiotherapy plus ipilimumab. Source: peripheral blood, taken from a patient treated with radiotherapy plus ipilimumab. This chain links TRBV6-1 with TRBJ1-1, with unresolved D. CDR3 DNA sequence: TGTGCCAGCAGTGAAGGTTCCGTGAACCGTGGAGCTTTCTTT. Residues: CASSEGSVNRGAFF.